These 25 T cell receptor beta chains were all obtained from the same sample, sequenced in a study of cytomegalovirus exposure and HLA in healthy donors. The PCR made use of 60 Vbeta and 13 Jbeta primers. The repertoire was sequenced with immunoSEQ multiplex PCR; TCRdb's copy has only in-frame clones and lacks some. The sample has around 150,000 clones; 75% to 90% are singletons. Sequencing input: PBMCs. The receptors stem from a male donor in good health and CMV-seropositive.

The V call is TRBV19, the J call TRBJ1-3; 7 nucleotides line up with TRBD1. V shed 6 bases and J 1 base; nucleotides not matched to a gene: 6. This CDR3 contains 15 residues. Per the germline V gene, CDR1 is LNHDA and CDR2 is SQIVND (reference sequence). Written as DNA, the CDR3 is TGTGCCAGTAGCACAGGGGTGCTATCTGGAAACACCATATATTTT. Protein sequence: CASSTGVLSGNTIYF. The full variable domain, completed using reference TRBV19 and TRBJ1-3, is DGGITQSPKYLFRKEGQNVTLSCEQNLNHDAMYWYRQDPGQGLRLIYYSQIVNDFQKGDIAEGYSVSREKKESFPLTVTSAQKNPTAFYLCASSTGVLSGNTIYFGEGSWLTVV.

The chain is built from TRBV19 and TRBJ2-7, with D possibly TRBD1 on 5 matching bases. The CDR3 has 14 residues. The V end lost 4 bases, the J end lost 3 bases, and 13 bases lay between the germline ends. Germline V gene sequence: CDR1 LNHDA, CDR2 SQIVND (reference sequence). CDR3 loop: CASSTPGQIYEQYF. DNA for the CDR3: TGTGCCAGTAGTACCCCAGGACAAATCTACGAGCAGTACTTC.

The chain employs TRBV7-6 and TRBJ2-7; 11 nucleotides align to TRBD1. This CDR3 region has 16 residues. Germline values: CDR1 SGHVS, CDR2 FNYEAQ. V gave up 4 bases and J gave up 4 bases; unmatched junction bases: 9. This CDR3 reads CASSSSPDRGRYEQYF. CDR3 coding DNA: TGTGCCAGCAGCTCCTCCCCGGACAGGGGGCGGTACGAGCAGTACTTC.

The chain employs TRBV7-8 and TRBJ1-5, with 10 bases lining up with TRBD1. CDR3 length equals 18 residues. Unmatched junction bases numbered 9, after V lost 2 bases and J lost 2 bases. Germline V gene lookup returns CDR1 SGHVS and CDR2 FQNEAQ. The CDR3, as DNA: TGTGCCAGCAGCTTATGGGGAAGGGGGACAGGGGGCAATCAGCCCCAGCATTTT. Protein product: CASSLWGRGTGGNQPQHF.

This clone turned up a few times. The chain employs TRBV5-1 and TRBJ1-1, with D possibly matching TRBD1 (5 bases). CDR1 and CDR2 (germline): SGHRS, YFSETQ. This CDR3 comprises 14 residues. Trimming left V 5 bases short and J 0 bases short, with 11 bases between. CDR3: CASSQTVMNTEAFF. The CDR3 DNA sequence: TGCGCCAGCAGTCAGACAGTCATGAACACTGAAGCTTTCTTT.

The V and J genes are TRBV6-4 and TRBJ2-5; 7 bases fit TRBD1. The length of the CDR3 is 15 residues. The V segment lost 7 bases and the J segment 2 bases; nucleotides outside the gene matches: 10. Germline V CDR1 and CDR2: MRHNA, SNTAGT. The CDR3 DNA reads as TGTGCCAGCAATAAAGGAGACAGGGAACAAGAGACCCAGTACTTC. Protein product: CASNKGDREQETQYF.

The count of this clone is one. CDR3 nucleotides: TGTGCCAGCAGCTCCCCCCTAAAAACCTACGAGCAGTACTTC. It yields the protein CASSSPLKTYEQYF. This chain connects TRBV7-8 to TRBJ2-7; no clear D gene. This CDR3 is 14 amino acids long. Germline V gene lookup returns CDR1 SGHVS and CDR2 FQNEAQ. V was cut by 4 bases and J by 2 bases, with 12 bases left in between. The full variable domain, rest sourced from reference TRBV7-8 and TRBJ2-7, is GAGVSQSPRYKVAKRGQDVALRCDPISGHVSLFWYQQALGQGPEFLTYFQNEAQLDKSGLPSDRFFAERPEGSVSTLKIQRTQQEDSAVYLCASSSPLKTYEQYFGPGTRLTVT.

This clone came up a few times. The gene calls are TRBV27 and TRBJ1-2; D gene ambiguous. Germline V CDR1 and CDR2: MNHEY, SMNVEV (reference sequence). V lost 0 bases and J lost 3, with 8 bases in between. The CDR3 sequence is 14 residues long. As DNA, the CDR3 is TGTGCCAGCAGTTTATCTCTCCAGTACTATGGCTACACCTTC. It codes for CASSLSLQYYGYTF.

This clone was seen a handful of times. The chain combines TRBV2 with TRBJ2-3, with D hard to call. Between the trimmed V and J ends, which lost 7 bases and 2 bases, there was a span of 7 bases. Germline lookup yields CDR1 SNHLY and CDR2 FYNNEI. The CDR3 runs to 12 residues. The CDR3 spells CASTQDTDTQYF. The CDR3 DNA reads TGTGCCAGCACCCAGGACACAGATACGCAGTATTTT.

The DNA of the CDR3 is TGTGCCAGCAGCCTCGGGGGGGGACAGGGTGAACAGCCCCAGCATTTT. Protein: CASSLGGGQGEQPQHF. This rearrangement joins TRBV5-4 to TRBJ1-5, with 9 positions matching TRBD1. The germline V gene encodes CDR1 SGHNT and CDR2 YYREEE (reference sequence). The J segment lost 7 bases and the V segment lost 4 bases, leaving 12 bases of the junction unmatched. CDR3 length: 16 amino acids.

The chain is built from TRBV7-2 and TRBJ2-3; 9 nucleotides agree with TRBD2. Germline loops: CDR1 SGHTA, CDR2 FQGNSA. The CDR3 covers 15 residues. V dropped 1 base and J dropped 5; count of bases not matched to a gene: 4. CDR3 protein: CASSLVAGAGDTQYF. The CDR3 bases are TGTGCCAGCAGCTTAGTAGCGGGAGCAGGAGATACGCAGTATTTT. The variable domain in full, with the rest retrieved from reference TRBV7-2 and TRBJ2-3, is GAGVSQSPSNKVTEKGKDVELRCDPISGHTALYWYRQSLGQGLEFLIYFQGNSAPDKSGLPSDRFSAERTGGSVSTLTIQRTQQEDSAVYLCASSLVAGAGDTQYFGPGTRLTVL.

V is TRBV19 and J is TRBJ2-7; 16 bases are shared with TRBD2. The CDR3 contains 18 residues. Germline CDR1 reads LNHDA; CDR2 reads SQIVND (reference sequence). The V and J ends lost 3 bases and 2 bases, in that order; junction bases with no gene match: 7. The CDR3 sequence: CASSIGTSGRAYTYEQYF. The DNA of the CDR3 is TGTGCCAGTAGTATCGGGACTAGCGGGAGGGCCTACACCTACGAGCAGTACTTC.

This rearrangement joins TRBV10-3 to TRBJ2-2; D not certain. V lost 10 bases to trimming and J lost 4 bases, with 19 bases between them. This CDR3 is 15 amino acids long. Germline lookup yields CDR1 ENHRY and CDR2 SYGVKD. The CDR3 loop is CATAASVEATGELFF. For the CDR3, the DNA is TGTGCCACCGCCGCCAGTGTTGAGGCCACCGGGGAGCTGTTTTTT.

This CDR3 is CASRTGVEETQYF. CDR3 nucleotides: TGTGCCAGCAGAACAGGGGTTGAGGAGACCCAGTACTTC. This chain links TRBV7-2 with TRBJ2-5; 7 nucleotides align to TRBD1. CDR3 length equals 13 residues. Germline CDR1 and CDR2: SGHTA and FQGNSA. Trimming took 6 bases from V and 5 from J; bases not matched to a gene: 6. Combining the CDR3 with reference TRBV7-2 and TRBJ2-5 gives the whole variable domain GAGVSQSPSNKVTEKGKDVELRCDPISGHTALYWYRQSLGQGLEFLIYFQGNSAPDKSGLPSDRFSAERTGGSVSTLTIQRTQQEDSAVYLCASRTGVEETQYFGPGTRLLVL.

The chain is built from TRBV7-9 and TRBJ2-5; the D gene is possibly TRBD1 (5 bases). The better agreement between TRBJ2-7 and the DNA end casts doubt on the J call. This CDR3 comprises 14 residues. The germline V gene encodes CDR1 SEHNR and CDR2 FQNEAQ (reference sequence). CDR3 nucleotide sequence: TGTGCCAGCAGCGCGATTGGACAAGTCCACGAGCAGTACTTC. Protein product: CASSAIGQVHEQYF.

This sequence joins TRBV4-3 and TRBJ2-7; a possible D gene is TRBD2 (6 bases). CDR3 length equals 14 residues. The ends were cut back, 2 bases at V and 2 bases at J, with 10 bases in the middle. Germline-derived CDR1 and CDR2 are LGHNA and YSLEER. CDR3 bases: TGCGCCAGCAGCCAATCCGGCGGGGCCTACGAGCAGTACTTC. Protein sequence: CASSQSGGAYEQYF.

The chain carries TRBV9 and TRBJ2-3; 11 positions agree with TRBD2. Germline V lookup: CDR1 SGDLS, CDR2 YYNGEE. Germline trimming cut 3 bases from V and 6 bases from J; bases unmatched to any gene: 6. The CDR3 sequence is 15 residues long. DNA for the CDR3: TGTGCCAGCAGCGGCCCCGGGACTAGCGGCGATACGCAGTATTTT. It encodes CASSGPGTSGDTQYF.

The V call is TRBV7-3, the J call TRBJ1-5; D may be TRBD1 (6 bases). This CDR3 has 14 amino acids. Looked up from germline, CDR1 is SGHTA and CDR2 is FQGTGA. Trimming left V 5 bases short and J 5 bases short, with 13 bases between. In DNA, the CDR3 is TGTGCCAGCAGCGCAGAACAGGGCTATCAGCCCCAGCATTTT. Translation: CASSAEQGYQPQHF.

This chain links TRBV7-3 with TRBJ2-6, with 11 bases that match TRBD2. Germline loops: CDR1 SGHTA, CDR2 FQGTGA. The J segment lost 2 bases and the V segment lost 1 base, leaving 7 bases of the junction unmatched. This CDR3 has 19 residues. The CDR3 reads CASSLRASGRIPGANVLTF. CDR3 DNA sequence: TGTGCCAGCAGCTTAAGGGCTAGCGGGAGGATTCCTGGGGCCAACGTCCTGACTTTC.

The rearrangement links TRBV28 to TRBJ2-5, with 8 bases that match TRBD2. In germline, CDR1 is MDHEN, CDR2 SYDVKM. With 2 bases clipped from V and 5 bases from J, the junction kept 7 bases outside the gene matches. The length of the CDR3 is 15 residues. As DNA, the CDR3 is TGTGCCAGCAGTTTAGGGCTAGCGGGTGGGGAGACCCAGTACTTC. Protein sequence: CASSLGLAGGETQYF.

In this sample, this clone turned up a few times. This chain connects TRBV6-1 to TRBJ2-5; possible D gene TRBD2, 6 bases. The germline V and J ends were trimmed by 4 bases and 1 base, with 10 bases remaining between them. The CDR3 sequence is 14 residues long. Germline V gives CDR1 MNHNS, CDR2 SASEGT. In DNA, the CDR3 is TGTGCCAGCAGTGTTATAGCGGTCCAAGAGACCCAGTACTTC. Protein product: CASSVIAVQETQYF.

The V and J genes are TRBV11-2 and TRBJ2-1, with TRBD2 matching over 9 bases. The junction had 6 bases not matched to a gene; V was cut back by 7 bases and J by 2 bases. This CDR3 is 15 amino acids long. CDR1 and CDR2 (germline): SGHAT, FQNNGV. CDR3 bases: TGTGCCAGCACCCCTGTAGCGGGAGCCTACAATGAGCAGTTCTTC. Amino acids: CASTPVAGAYNEQFF.

This clone was detected only once. The genes are TRBV5-4 and TRBJ2-7; 8 bases fit TRBD2. The CDR3 runs to 14 residues. The junction had 5 bases not matched to a gene; V was cut back by 0 bases and J by 6 bases. Germline assignment: CDR1 SGHNT and CDR2 YYREEE (reference sequence). CDR3 nucleotides: TGTGCCAGCAGCTTGGCAAGCGGGAGAACCGAGCAGTACTTC. Translated: CASSLASGRTEQYF.

The chain is built from TRBV5-8 and TRBJ2-1; 14 bases align to TRBD2. This CDR3 has 15 amino acids. Germline CDR1 reads SGHTS; CDR2 reads YDEGEE. The trim removed 4 bases at V and 9 bases at J, leaving 6 bases unmatched. CDR3 in amino acids: CASSPGLAGAGEQFF. The CDR3 DNA is TGTGCCAGCAGCCCGGGACTAGCGGGAGCGGGTGAGCAGTTCTTC.

The J gene is TRBJ1-1, the V gene TRBV7-3; D unclear. The V and J ends lost 1 base and 1 base respectively, with 10 bases between them. Looked up from germline, CDR1 is SGHTA and CDR2 is FQGTGA. The CDR3 extends over 15 amino acids. CDR3 in amino acids: CASSLNPGTNTEAFF. The CDR3 DNA reads TGTGCCAGCAGCTTAAACCCAGGAACGAACACTGAAGCTTTCTTT. Full variable domain (missing parts from reference TRBV7-3 and TRBJ1-1): GAGVSQTPSNKVTEKGKYVELRCDPISGHTALYWYRQSLGQGPEFLIYFQGTGAADDSGLPNDRFFAVRPEGSVSTLKIQRTERGDSAVYLCASSLNPGTNTEAFFGQGTRLTVV.